The rows below give T cell receptor beta chains drawn from one sample of a study of cytomegalovirus exposure and HLA in healthy donors. Clones were read by immunoSEQ multiplex PCR, and TCRdb kept only the in-frame ones, dropping some. Here the sample spans approximately 120,000 clones, approximately 80% being singletons. Sequencing was carried out using PBMCs. The origin of the receptors is a woman between 40 and 55 years old in good health and CMV-seropositive. Both conserved end residues are part of each CDR3. The D gene is left open where the match is weak. Size values are once, few and many counts, or a class for expanded clones, and some rows have none.

abundance	v_gene	j_gene	d_gene	CDR3nt	CDR3aa
.	TRBV6-5	TRBJ2-1	TRBD1	TGTGCCAGCAGTTACCAGGGGGCCACCTACAATGAGCAGTTCTTC	CASSYQGATYNEQFF
.	TRBV2	TRBJ1-1	TRBD1	TGTGCCAGCGTACAGGGGAGCGCAGCTTTCTTT	CASVQGSAAFF
.	TRBV5-1	TRBJ1-5	.	TGCGCCAGCAGCTTAACGGGGAAAGGCAATCAGCCCCAGCATTTT	CASSLTGKGNQPQHF
.	TRBV5-1	TRBJ2-1	.	TGCGCCAGCAGCTCCGTACGAGTCGGGGTGCGGGCCTACAATGAGCAGTTCTTC	CASSSVRVGVRAYNEQFF
.	TRBV6-4	TRBJ1-2	TRBD1	TGTGCCAGCACCCAGGGGGCCGGCTATGGCTACACCTTC	CASTQGAGYGYTF
.	TRBV19	TRBJ2-4	.	TGTGCCAGTCGATTAATAAGAGGGACACAACCTTTAGCCAAAAACATTCAGTACTTC	CASRLIRGTQPLAKNIQYF
.	TRBV7-9	TRBJ2-1	.	TGTGCCAGCAGCTTAGAAATCTTTCTCAATGAGCAGTTCTTC	CASSLEIFLNEQFF
once	TRBV28	TRBJ2-7	.	TGTGCCAGCAGTTTATATGGGGGCCAATACGAGCAGTACTTC	CASSLYGGQYEQYF
.	TRBV6-1	TRBJ1-2	.	TGTGCCAGCAGTCCACTTCCGGGGAACTATGGCTACACCTTC	CASSPLPGNYGYTF
.	TRBV2	TRBJ2-3	.	TGTGCCAGCAGTACAGGGCCGGCAGATACGCAGTATTTT	CASSTGPADTQYF
.	TRBV30	TRBJ2-7	.	TGTGCCTACACACCCGGGTCGTCCTACGAGCAGTACTTC	CAYTPGSSYEQYF
.	TRBV6-6	TRBJ2-7	TRBD1	TGTGCCGTAGGGACAGGGGGGTCTCCTTTGGGGAACTTC	CAVGTGGSPLGNF
.	TRBV6-5	TRBJ1-6	.	TGTGCCAGCAGTTACCTCAGGCCAAATTCACCCCTCCACTTT	CASSYLRPNSPLHF
.	TRBV11-2	TRBJ2-7	.	TGTGCCAGCAGCCACGTCACAGGGAGGGTCCACGAGCAGTACTTC	CASSHVTGRVHEQYF
.	TRBV6-5	TRBJ1-5	TRBD1	TGTGCCAGCAGTTCGGACAGGGGCACTAATCAGCCCCAGCATTTT	CASSSDRGTNQPQHF
.	TRBV10-3	TRBJ2-7	TRBD2	TGTGCCATCAGTCTTCTAGCGGGAAGGTCCTACGAGCAGTACTTC	CAISLLAGRSYEQYF
.	TRBV29-1	TRBJ2-1	TRBD2	TGCAGCGTTGGGACTAGTGAGCAGTTCTTC	CSVGTSEQFF
.	TRBV9	TRBJ2-5	.	TGTGCCAGCAGCGCCCGCCCAGACTCTCAAGAGACCCAGTACTTC	CASSARPDSQETQYF
.	TRBV7-9	TRBJ2-1	TRBD2	TGTGCCAGCAGCTCGAAGAGGGGACTAGCGGGAGACAATGAGCAGTTCTTC	CASSSKRGLAGDNEQFF
.	TRBV30	TRBJ1-2	.	TGTGCCTGGAGTGTAGGGGCCTATGGAGGCTACACCTTC	CAWSVGAYGGYTF
.	TRBV30	TRBJ2-2	.	TGTGCCTGGAGTCGGGGAGGGAACACCGGGGAGCTGTTTTTT	CAWSRGGNTGELFF
.	TRBV5-1	TRBJ2-7	.	TGCGCCAGCAGCTTGTCGTTCATCGGGTACGAGCAGTACTTC	CASSLSFIGYEQYF
many	TRBV11-3	TRBJ2-7	TRBD1	TGTGCCAGCAGCCCCGGACAGGGATGGGAGCAGTACTTC	CASSPGQGWEQYF
.	TRBV9	TRBJ2-2	.	TGTGCCAGCAGCGTAGCCCCGGAGGTGGCCGGGGAGCTGTTTTTT	CASSVAPEVAGELFF
few	TRBV5-1	TRBJ1-2	.	TGCGCCAGCAGCTTGGCCTTTCAAGGGGGATTTAACTATGGCTACACCTTC	CASSLAFQGGFNYGYTF
.	TRBV15	TRBJ2-7	.	TGTGCCACCAGCAGAGATTACCTAGATCCCTACGAGCAGTACTTC	CATSRDYLDPYEQYF
.	TRBV2	TRBJ1-1	.	TGTGCCAGCAGTAGGACAGTGGGTTTGAACACTGAAGCTTTCTTT	CASSRTVGLNTEAFF
.	TRBV5-1	TRBJ1-1	.	TGCGCCAGCAAGTCCATCGGGGGGCCGCGAACTGAAGCTTTCTTT	CASKSIGGPRTEAFF
once	TRBV11-2	TRBJ2-7	.	TGTGCCAGCAGCTTAGCGGAGGAGGGCGAGCAGTACTTC	CASSLAEEGEQYF
.	TRBV2	TRBJ2-7	.	TGTGCCAGCAGTGAAAGTGCAGGCGAGCAGTACTTC	CASSESAGEQYF
.	TRBV4-1	TRBJ2-2	.	TGCGCCAGCAGCCAGCCCCTGCAGGGCGGGGAGCTGTTTTTT	CASSQPLQGGELFF
.	TRBV4-2	TRBJ2-1	TRBD2	TGTGCCAGCAGCCAAGCCCCCCGGGGGGGGACCTACAATGAGCAGTTCTTC	CASSQAPRGGTYNEQFF
.	TRBV7-2	TRBJ2-1	.	TGTGCCAGCAGCTCGCCGGGACTCAAGGAAGGGAATGAGCAGTTCTTC	CASSSPGLKEGNEQFF
.	TRBV2	TRBJ2-1	TRBD2	TGTGCCAGCAGTGGGGGGCTAGCGGGATGGAATGAGCAGTTCTTC	CASSGGLAGWNEQFF
few	TRBV28	TRBJ2-7	TRBD1	TGTGCCAGCAGGAAGACCGGGACAGGGCCCCTTTACGAGCAGTACTTC	CASRKTGTGPLYEQYF
.	TRBV5-4	TRBJ2-1	.	TGTGCCAGCCAATACCCGGGAACAACGGGGAATGAGCAGTTCTTC	CASQYPGTTGNEQFF
.	TRBV9	TRBJ2-1	.	TGTGCCAGCAGCGTAGGTCCTCTGAGCCGGAGCTCCTACAATGAGCAGTTCTTC	CASSVGPLSRSSYNEQFF
few	TRBV7-3	TRBJ2-5	.	TGTGCCAGCAGCCCCCATCCGGGGGAGACCCAGTACTTC	CASSPHPGETQYF
.	TRBV28	TRBJ2-1	TRBD2	TGTGCCAGCAGTTTGCCGGGAGGGTTTCGCAATGAGCAGTTCTTC	CASSLPGGFRNEQFF
.	TRBV18	TRBJ2-1	.	TGTGCCAGCTCACCACCGAGTAGCAGTTATGAGCAGTTCTTC	CASSPPSSSYEQFF
.	TRBV28	TRBJ1-2	TRBD1	TGTGCCAGCAGTTTACGGGACAGGGGGCGGTCAGGCTACACCTTC	CASSLRDRGRSGYTF
.	TRBV5-6	TRBJ1-1	.	TGTGCCAGCAGCGGCAGGCCTTTGAACACTGAAGCTTTCTTT	CASSGRPLNTEAFF
.	TRBV6-5	TRBJ2-7	.	TGTGCCAGCAGGCTTACTAGGACGCCAACCTACGAGCAGTACTTC	CASRLTRTPTYEQYF
.	TRBV2	TRBJ1-5	TRBD1	TGTGCCAGCACGCTGGACAGGGACCAGCCCCAGCATTTT	CASTLDRDQPQHF
.	TRBV25-1	TRBJ1-2	.	TGTGCCAGCAGTGACCCTGGGAGGGAATTCTATGGCTACACCTTC	CASSDPGREFYGYTF
.	TRBV29-1	TRBJ1-2	.	TGCAGCGTTGGTACTAACTATGGCCACACCTTC	CSVGTNYGHTF
.	TRBV28	TRBJ2-6	TRBD1	TGTGCCAGCAGTCCCCTGGACAGGCGGAAGTTCTCTGGGGCCAACGTCCTGACTTTC	CASSPLDRRKFSGANVLTF
.	TRBV13	TRBJ1-2	.	TGTGCCAGCAGCTTAGCCAGGGGTGGCTACACCTTC	CASSLARGGYTF
few	TRBV25-1	TRBJ2-2	.	TGTGCCAGCAGTCCGGGGGGCGGCCGTTCCGGGGAGCTGTTTTTT	CASSPGGGRSGELFF
few	TRBV10-3	TRBJ1-5	.	TGTGCCATCAGCGGGGGGCGGGACAATCAGCCCCAGCATTTT	CAISGGRDNQPQHF
.	TRBV30	TRBJ2-7	.	TGTGCCTGGAGTCCAGGGCTGGGCGAGCAGTACTTC	CAWSPGLGEQYF
.	TRBV5-1	TRBJ1-1	.	TGCGCCAGCAGCTTGGCCAGTGGGAACACTGAAGCTTTCTTT	CASSLASGNTEAFF